The clone carrying this T cell receptor (beta chain) was counted at least ten times. Its antigen is undetermined. Trimming removed 1 base at V and 5 bases at J, with 20 bases between. The germline CDR1 and CDR2 sequences are MDHEN and SYDVKM. This CDR3 has 17 residues. These data belong to a study of T cells in Graves' hyperthyroidism and ophthalmopathy. Study results and caveats: Among clonotypes expanded in thyroid above 0.001, most were also found in blood. Median prediction lead before ophthalmopathy onset was about 6.3 months with the model.

Using RNA transcripts as the source, TCR beta CDR3 regions were amplified. HTBI primers drove first-round RT-PCR of the TCR CDR3. TCRdb ran MiXCR on the multiplex PCR reads and lists one entry per CDR3 protein. The sample comprises roughly 400,000 distinct CDR3 sequences, 11% to 15% of which are singletons, and 25% to 30% rests with the top ten. The sequence was collected from a man aged 50 or older with Graves' ophthalmopathy. The chain has TRBV28 and TRBJ2-5, with D tentatively TRBD1 (5 bases). The sample taken for sequencing was blood. The CDR3 sequence: CASSLFILGRVGETQYF. CDR3 in DNA: TGTGCCAGCAGTTTATTTATCCTGGGCAGGGTGGGGGAGACCCAGTACTTC.